Below, 12 T cell receptor beta chains from the same sample are listed, as sequenced in a study of blood T cells in healthy people across ages. A second PCR, run for roughly 7 to 11 cycles, used a sample-barcoded 5' primer plus a J-beta primer mix. TCRdb itself ran the 5' RACE reads through MiXCR, one entry per CDR3 protein. The repertoire includes about 970,000 distinct CDR3 sequences, 51% of them detected once, and about a fifth sits in the top ten. What was sequenced was blood. Receptors originate from a woman between 55 and 75 years old in good health.

This clonotype appeared once. This rearrangement joins TRBV10-3 to TRBJ1-6; maybe TRBD1 (5 bases). The germline V gene has CDR1 ENHRY and CDR2 SYGVKD. The V end was cut by 6 bases, the J end by 10 bases, with 13 bases between. CDR3 size: 13 residues. CDR3 bases: TGTGCCATCAGGTCACGGGACGCATCACCCCTCCACTTT. It translates to CAIRSRDASPLHF.

The rearrangement uses TRBV5-5 and TRBJ2-1; 9 bases agree with TRBD1. The CDR3 extends over 15 amino acids. With V trimmed by 2 bases and J by 6 bases, 6 bases remained unmatched. The germline CDR1 and CDR2 sequences are SGHKS and YYEKEE (reference sequence). The CDR3 loop is CASSLTGGQINEQFF. The CDR3 DNA sequence: TGTGCCAGCAGCTTAACAGGGGGCCAAATCAATGAGCAGTTCTTC.

Regarding this clonotype: The junction differs from germline at one of its ends, possibly a read error. This chain connects TRBV7-3 to TRBJ2-1, with 7 nucleotides matching TRBD2. The CDR3 has 15 amino acids. The germline CDR1 and CDR2 sequences are SGHTA and FQGTGA. CDR3 amino acids: CAGSLGGGSYNEQFF. CDR3 in DNA: TGTGCCGGCAGCTTAGGCGGGGGATCGTACAATGAGCAGTTCTTC.

Many counts were recorded for this clonotype. V and J are TRBV7-2 and TRBJ2-7, with D unresolved. Trimming left V 1 base short and J 7 bases short, with 8 bases between. CDR3 size: 12 residues. Germline V gene sequence: CDR1 SGHTA, CDR2 FQGNSA. The CDR3 DNA is TGTGCCAGCAGCTTAGAAGTCGGAGAGCAGTACTTC. This encodes CASSLEVGEQYF.

The chain's CDR3 is CASSPLSGKSYNEQFF. CDR3 coding DNA: TGTGCCAGCAGTCCCCTTAGCGGGAAATCCTACAATGAGCAGTTCTTC. The chain is built from TRBV27 and TRBJ2-1; 8 bases line up with TRBD2. This CDR3 spans 16 amino acids. With 5 bases clipped from V and 1 base from J, the junction kept 7 bases outside the gene matches. Germline V gene sequence: CDR1 MNHEY, CDR2 SMNVEV (reference sequence).

The chain joins TRBV6-6 to TRBJ2-5; 8 nucleotides align to TRBD1. TRBJ2-7 matches the DNA end more closely, so the J call is doubtful. The CDR3 loop spans 13 amino acids. CDR1 and CDR2 from the germline V gene are MNHNY and SVGAGI (reference sequence). CDR3 sequence reads: CASSPPGTGEQYF. CDR3 sequence (DNA): TGTGCCAGCAGTCCCCCCGGGACAGGCGAGCAGTACTTC.

The chain carries TRBV7-3 and TRBJ2-1; D possibly matches TRBD1 or TRBD2 (5 bases each). Germline lookup yields CDR1 SGHTA and CDR2 FQGTGA. This CDR3 comprises 14 residues. The ends were cut back, 8 bases at V and 7 bases at J, with 18 bases in the middle. The CDR3 coding sequence is TGTGCCAGCCAGACCACTAGGGGTGAAAATGAGCAGTTCTTC. The encoded protein is CASQTTRGENEQFF. The full variable domain, completed using reference TRBV7-3 and TRBJ2-1, is GAGVSQTPSNKVTEKGKYVELRCDPISGHTALYWYRQSLGQGPEFLIYFQGTGAADDSGLPNDRFFAVRPEGSVSTLKIQRTERGDSAVYLCASQTTRGENEQFFGPGTRLTVL.

Remarks on this clonotype: Mismatch with germline at one junction end may stem from a read error. J is TRBJ2-4 and V is TRBV9; D call uncertain. Germline CDR1 SGDLS, CDR2 YYNGEE. The CDR3 spans 14 residues. The CDR3 bases are TGTGCCAGCAGCAAGTCCCCTACCAACAACATTCAGTACTTC. This translates into CASSKSPTNNIQYF. Together with reference TRBV9 and TRBJ2-4, the CDR3 gives the full variable domain: DSGVTQTPKHLITATGQRVTLRCSPRSGDLSVYWYQQSLDQGLQFLIQYYNGEERAKGNILERFSAQQFPDLHSELNLSSLELGDSALYFCASSKSPTNNIQYFGAGTRLSVL.

This clonotype was observed a handful of times. J is TRBJ2-1 and V is TRBV29-1; the match to TRBD2 covers 9 bases. Germline assignment: CDR1 SQVTM and CDR2 ANQGSEA. CDR3 size: 13 residues. Losses at the gene ends were 4 bases for V and 14 bases for J; bases not matched to a gene: 12. CDR3 bases: TGCAGCGTTGTTATGTTAGCGGGGGCCCTGAAGTTCTTC. The encoded protein is CSVVMLAGALKFF.

A few counts support this clonotype. J is TRBJ2-4 and V is TRBV20-1; 8 nucleotides agree with TRBD2. The DNA matches TRBJ2-7 better at its end, which makes the J call doubtful. Germline assignment: CDR1 DFQATT and CDR2 SNEGSKA (reference sequence). CDR3 size: 14 residues. The chain's CDR3 is CSGGLTSGPYEQYF. The CDR3 coding sequence is TGCAGTGGGGGGTTAACTAGCGGACCCTACGAGCAGTACTTC.

This clonotype was picked up a small number of times. CDR3 in amino acids: CASSPLSGKVPYEQYF. The CDR3 DNA reads TGTGCCAGCAGCCCCCTGTCTGGGAAAGTCCCCTACGAGCAGTACTTC. J is TRBJ2-4 and V is TRBV7-9; D is unresolved. Matching the DNA end better, TRBJ2-7 makes the J call doubtful. The CDR3 is 16 amino acids. Germline values: CDR1 SEHNR, CDR2 FQNEAQ (reference sequence).

The chain links TRBV20-1 to TRBJ2-4; D possibly corresponds to TRBD2 (6 bases). Per germline, CDR1 DFQATT and CDR2 SNEGSKA (reference sequence). This CDR3 contains 15 residues. Trimming left V 6 bases short and J 0 bases short, with 15 bases between. CDR3 nucleotides: TGCAGTGCCGGGGGTTTTTGGGCAGCCAAAAACATTCAGTACTTC. Translated, it gives CSAGGFWAAKNIQYF.